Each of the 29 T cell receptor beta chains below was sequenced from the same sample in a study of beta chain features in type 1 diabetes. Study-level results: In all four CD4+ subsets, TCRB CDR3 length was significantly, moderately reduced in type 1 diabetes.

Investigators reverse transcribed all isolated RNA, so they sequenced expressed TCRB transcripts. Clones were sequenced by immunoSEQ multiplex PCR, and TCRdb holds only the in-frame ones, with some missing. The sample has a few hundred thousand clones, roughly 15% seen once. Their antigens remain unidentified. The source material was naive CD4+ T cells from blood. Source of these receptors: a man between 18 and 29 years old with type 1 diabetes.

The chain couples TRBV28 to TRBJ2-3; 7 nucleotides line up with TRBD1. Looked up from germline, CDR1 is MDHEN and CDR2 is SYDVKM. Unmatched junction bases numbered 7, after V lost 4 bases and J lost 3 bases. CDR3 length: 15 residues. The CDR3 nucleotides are TGTGCCAGCAGTTACGCGACAGGGTGGACAGATACGCAGTATTTT. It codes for CASSYATGWTDTQYF.

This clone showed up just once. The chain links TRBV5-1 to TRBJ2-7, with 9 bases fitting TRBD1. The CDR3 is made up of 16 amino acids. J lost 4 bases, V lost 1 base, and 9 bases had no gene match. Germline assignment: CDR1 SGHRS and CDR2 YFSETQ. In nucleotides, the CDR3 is TGCGCCAGCAGCTTGCCAGGAGGACAGGGGTGGTACGAGCAGTACTTC. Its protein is CASSLPGGQGWYEQYF. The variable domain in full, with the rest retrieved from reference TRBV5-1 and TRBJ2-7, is KAGVTQTPRYLIKTRGQQVTLSCSPISGHRSVSWYQQTPGQGLQFLFEYFSETQRNKGNFPGRFSGRQFSNSRSEMNVSTLELGDSALYLCASSLPGGQGWYEQYFGPGTRLTVT.

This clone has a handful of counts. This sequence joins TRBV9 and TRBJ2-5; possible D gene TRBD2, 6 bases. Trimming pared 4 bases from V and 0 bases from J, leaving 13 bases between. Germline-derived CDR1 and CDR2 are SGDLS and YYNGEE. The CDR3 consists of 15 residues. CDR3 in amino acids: CASSPGTSYQETQYF. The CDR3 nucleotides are TGTGCCAGCAGCCCCGGGACTTCGTACCAAGAGACCCAGTACTTC.

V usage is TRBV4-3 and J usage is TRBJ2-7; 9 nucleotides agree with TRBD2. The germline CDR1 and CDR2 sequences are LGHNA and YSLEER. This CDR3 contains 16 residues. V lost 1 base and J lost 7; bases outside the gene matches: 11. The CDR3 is CASSQGPASGVQEQYF. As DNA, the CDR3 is TGCGCCAGCAGCCAAGGTCCGGCTAGCGGGGTACAGGAGCAGTACTTC.

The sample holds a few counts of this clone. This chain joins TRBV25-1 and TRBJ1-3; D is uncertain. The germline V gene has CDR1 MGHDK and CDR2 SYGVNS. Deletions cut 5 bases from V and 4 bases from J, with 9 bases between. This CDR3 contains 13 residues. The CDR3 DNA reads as TGTGCCAGCAGTATCTCGGGAGGAAACACCATATATTTT. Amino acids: CASSISGGNTIYF.

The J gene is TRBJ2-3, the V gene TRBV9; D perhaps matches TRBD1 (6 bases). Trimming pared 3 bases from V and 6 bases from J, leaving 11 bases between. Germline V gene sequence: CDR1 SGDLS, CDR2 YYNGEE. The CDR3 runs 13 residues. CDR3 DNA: TGTGCCAGCAGCGGAGGGACATTCGATACGCAGTATTTT. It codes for CASSGGTFDTQYF.

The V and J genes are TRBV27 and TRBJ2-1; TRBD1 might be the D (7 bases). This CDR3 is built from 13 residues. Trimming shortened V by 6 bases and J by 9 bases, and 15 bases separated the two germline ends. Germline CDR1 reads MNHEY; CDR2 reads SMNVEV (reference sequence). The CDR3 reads CASSRGTEVEQFF. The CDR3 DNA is TGTGCCAGCAGCCGCGGGACAGAAGTTGAGCAGTTCTTC.

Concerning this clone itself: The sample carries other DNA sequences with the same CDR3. The DNA of the CDR3 is TGTGCCAGCAGTGAAGCGGGGGGCGAGCAGTACTTC. Translated, it gives CASSEAGGEQYF. The gene calls are TRBV2 and TRBJ2-7, with D possibly being TRBD2 (6 bases). With 0 bases removed from V and 6 bases from J, the gap between germline ends came to 6 bases. The germline V gene encodes CDR1 SNHLY and CDR2 FYNNEI. The CDR3 length is 12 residues.

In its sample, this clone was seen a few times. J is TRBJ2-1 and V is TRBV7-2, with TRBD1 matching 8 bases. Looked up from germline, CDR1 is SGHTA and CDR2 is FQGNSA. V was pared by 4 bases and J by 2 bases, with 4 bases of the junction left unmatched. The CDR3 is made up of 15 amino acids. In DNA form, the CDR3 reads TGTGCCAGCAGCTCGGACAGGGCGACCTACAATGAGCAGTTCTTC. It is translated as CASSSDRATYNEQFF.

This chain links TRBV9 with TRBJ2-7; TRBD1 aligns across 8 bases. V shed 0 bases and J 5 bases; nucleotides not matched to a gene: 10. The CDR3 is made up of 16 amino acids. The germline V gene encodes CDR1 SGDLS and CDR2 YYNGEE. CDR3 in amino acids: CASSVDGAGGRNEQYF. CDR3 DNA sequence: TGTGCCAGCAGCGTAGACGGGGCAGGGGGCCGCAACGAGCAGTACTTC.

In nucleotides, the CDR3 is TGTGCCAGTTCAGCGGGTGCCCCCACCGGGGAGCTGTTTTTT. It is translated as CASSAGAPTGELFF. The chain links TRBV28 to TRBJ2-2; D is perhaps TRBD2 (6 bases). CDR3 length: 14 amino acids. Germline V lookup: CDR1 MDHEN, CDR2 SYDVKM. The V end lost 9 bases, the J end lost 4 bases, and 15 bases lay between the germline ends.

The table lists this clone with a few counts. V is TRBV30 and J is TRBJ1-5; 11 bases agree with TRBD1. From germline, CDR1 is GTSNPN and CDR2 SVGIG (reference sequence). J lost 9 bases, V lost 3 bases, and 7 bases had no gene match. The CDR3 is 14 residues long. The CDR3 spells CAWRRDRGVGPQHF. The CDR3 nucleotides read TGTGCCTGGAGACGGGACAGGGGGGTGGGGCCCCAGCATTTT.

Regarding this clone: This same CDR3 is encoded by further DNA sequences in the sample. The CDR3 is CSVARSSYNEQFF. The DNA of the CDR3 is TGCAGCGTTGCCCGGAGCTCCTACAATGAGCAGTTCTTC. V usage is TRBV29-1 and J usage is TRBJ2-1; D not resolved. This CDR3 is 13 amino acids long. From germline, CDR1 is SQVTM and CDR2 ANQGSEA. Trimming left V 4 bases short and J 0 bases short, with 7 bases between.

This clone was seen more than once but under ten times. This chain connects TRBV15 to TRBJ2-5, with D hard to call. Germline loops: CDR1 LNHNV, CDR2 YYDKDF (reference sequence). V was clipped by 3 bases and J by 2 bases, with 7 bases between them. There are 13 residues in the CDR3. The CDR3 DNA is TGTGCCACCAGCAGGTACAGACAAGAGACCCAGTACTTC. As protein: CATSRYRQETQYF.

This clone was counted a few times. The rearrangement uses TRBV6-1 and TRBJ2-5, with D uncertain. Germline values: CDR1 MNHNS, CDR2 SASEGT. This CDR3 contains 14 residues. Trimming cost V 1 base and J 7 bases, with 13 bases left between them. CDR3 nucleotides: TGTGCCAGCAGTGAAGGGGTCACAACGGGGACCCAGTACTTC. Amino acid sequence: CASSEGVTTGTQYF.

The CDR3 protein is CASSLPGQGSTDTQYF. The CDR3 DNA reads TGTGCCAGCAGCTTGCCGGGACAAGGGTCCACAGATACGCAGTATTTT. The rearrangement links TRBV5-6 to TRBJ2-3; tentative D call: TRBD1 (6 bases). The CDR3 runs 16 residues. Germline values: CDR1 SGHDT, CDR2 YYEEEE. The V gene lost 1 base and the J gene lost 2 bases, with 14 bases spanning the gap.

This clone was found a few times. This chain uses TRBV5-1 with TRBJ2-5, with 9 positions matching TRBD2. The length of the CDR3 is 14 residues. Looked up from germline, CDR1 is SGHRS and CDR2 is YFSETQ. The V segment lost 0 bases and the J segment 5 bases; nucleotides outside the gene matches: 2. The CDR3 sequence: CASSLGLADETQYF. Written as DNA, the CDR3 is TGCGCCAGCAGCTTGGGACTAGCGGACGAGACCCAGTACTTC.

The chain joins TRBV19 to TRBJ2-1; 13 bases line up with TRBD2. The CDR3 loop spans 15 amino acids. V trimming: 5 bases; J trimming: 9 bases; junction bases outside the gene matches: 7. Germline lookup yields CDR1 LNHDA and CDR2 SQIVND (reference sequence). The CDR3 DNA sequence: TGTGCCAGTAGTCCAACTAGCGGGGGGGCCACTGAGCAGTTCTTC. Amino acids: CASSPTSGGATEQFF.

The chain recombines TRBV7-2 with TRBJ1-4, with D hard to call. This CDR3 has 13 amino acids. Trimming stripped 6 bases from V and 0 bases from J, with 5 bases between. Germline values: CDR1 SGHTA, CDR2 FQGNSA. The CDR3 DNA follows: TGTGCCAGCAGTTTTACAACTAATGAAAAACTGTTTTTT. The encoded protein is CASSFTTNEKLFF.

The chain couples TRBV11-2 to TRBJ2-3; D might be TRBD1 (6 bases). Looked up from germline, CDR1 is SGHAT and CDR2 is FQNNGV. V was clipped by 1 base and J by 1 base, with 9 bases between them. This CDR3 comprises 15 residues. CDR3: CASSLGQGRTDTQYF. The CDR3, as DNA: TGTGCCAGCAGCTTAGGCCAGGGGCGCACAGATACGCAGTATTTT. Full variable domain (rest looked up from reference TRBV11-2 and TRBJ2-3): EAGVAQSPRYKIIEKRQSVAFWCNPISGHATLYWYQQILGQGPKLLIQFQNNGVVDDSQLPKDRFSAERLKGVDSTLKIQPAKLEDSAVYLCASSLGQGRTDTQYFGPGTRLTVL.

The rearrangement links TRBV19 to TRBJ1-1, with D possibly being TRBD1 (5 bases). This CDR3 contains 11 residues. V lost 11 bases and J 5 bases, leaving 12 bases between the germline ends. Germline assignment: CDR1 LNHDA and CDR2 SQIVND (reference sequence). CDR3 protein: CAGVGRTEAFF. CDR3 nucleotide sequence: TGTGCCGGGGTGGGGCGGACTGAAGCTTTCTTT.

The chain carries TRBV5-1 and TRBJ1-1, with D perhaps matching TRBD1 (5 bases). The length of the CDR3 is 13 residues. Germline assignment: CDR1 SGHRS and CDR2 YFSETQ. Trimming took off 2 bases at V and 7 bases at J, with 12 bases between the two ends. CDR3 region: CASSLNRGDEAFF. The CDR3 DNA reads TGCGCCAGCAGCTTAAACCGGGGGGATGAAGCTTTCTTT.

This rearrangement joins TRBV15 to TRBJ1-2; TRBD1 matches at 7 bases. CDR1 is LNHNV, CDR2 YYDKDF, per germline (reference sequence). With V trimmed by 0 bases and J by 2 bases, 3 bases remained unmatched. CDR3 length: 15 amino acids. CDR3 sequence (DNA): TGTGCCACCAGCAGAGATCCGACAGGGAACTATGGCTACACCTTC. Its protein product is CATSRDPTGNYGYTF.

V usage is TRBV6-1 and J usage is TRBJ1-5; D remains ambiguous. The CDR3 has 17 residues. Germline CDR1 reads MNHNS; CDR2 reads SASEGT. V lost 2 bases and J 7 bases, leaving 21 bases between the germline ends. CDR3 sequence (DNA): TGTGCCAGCAGTGAATCACGATCGGGCAGGAGGTTACAGCCCCAGCATTTT. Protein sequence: CASSESRSGRRLQPQHF.

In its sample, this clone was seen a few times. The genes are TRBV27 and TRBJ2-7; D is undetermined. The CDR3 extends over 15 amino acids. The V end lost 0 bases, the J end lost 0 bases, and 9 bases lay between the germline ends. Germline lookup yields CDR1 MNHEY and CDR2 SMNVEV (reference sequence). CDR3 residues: CASSLSILSSYEQYF. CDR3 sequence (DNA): TGTGCCAGCAGTTTATCGATCCTCAGCTCCTACGAGCAGTACTTC.

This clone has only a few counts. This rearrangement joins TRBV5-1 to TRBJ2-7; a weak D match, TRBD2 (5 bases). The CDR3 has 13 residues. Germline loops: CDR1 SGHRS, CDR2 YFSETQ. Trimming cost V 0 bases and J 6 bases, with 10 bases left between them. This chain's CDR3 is CASSLGGWSEQYF. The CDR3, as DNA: TGCGCCAGCAGCTTGGGCGGGTGGTCCGAGCAGTACTTC.

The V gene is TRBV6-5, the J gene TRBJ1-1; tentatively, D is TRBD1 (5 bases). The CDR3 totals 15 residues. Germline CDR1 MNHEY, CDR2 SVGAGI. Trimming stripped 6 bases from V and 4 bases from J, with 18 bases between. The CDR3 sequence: CASRRLGGGSTEAFF. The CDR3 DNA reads TGTGCCAGCAGACGCCTGGGTGGGGGGAGCACTGAAGCTTTCTTT.

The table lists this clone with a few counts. The CDR3: CASSPGRTDTQYF. The CDR3 DNA sequence: TGCGCCAGCAGTCCAGGGCGCACAGATACGCAGTATTTT. The V gene is TRBV23-1, the J gene TRBJ2-3, with TRBD1 as a possible D gene (5 bases). TRBV23-1 is placed among ORFs of uncertain function. V was cut by 4 bases and J by 1 base, with 6 bases left in between. CDR3 length: 13 amino acids.

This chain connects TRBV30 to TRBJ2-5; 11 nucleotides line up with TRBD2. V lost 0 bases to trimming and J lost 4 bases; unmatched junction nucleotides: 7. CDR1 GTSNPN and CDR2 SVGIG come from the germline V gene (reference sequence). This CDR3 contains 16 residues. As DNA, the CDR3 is TGTGCCTGGAGTGTAACTTGGCTAGCGGGAGGAGAGACCCAGTACTTC. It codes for CAWSVTWLAGGETQYF.